Following are 15 T cell receptor beta chains from one sample sequenced in a study of shared clonotypes between healthy human individuals. The assay was immunoSEQ multiplex PCR, and TCRdb's table has in-frame clones only and misses some. Here the sample spans 900,000 to 1,200,000 clones, approximately 80% being singletons. Sequencing was done on a sample of memory CD4+ T cells from PBMCs. Subset: CD45RA-negative fraction. The source is a man aged 18 to 29 in good health. Some clones in this sample may be carry-over from other donors' samples.

The chain is built from TRBV27 and TRBJ2-7; no reliable D call. The CDR3 loop spans 14 amino acids. Germline V gene lookup returns CDR1 MNHEY and CDR2 SMNVEV (reference sequence). The V gene lost 2 bases and the J gene lost 3 bases, with 11 bases spanning the gap. The CDR3, as DNA: TGTGCCAGCAGTTTAGCCCCTAGAGGCTACGAGCAGTACTTC. Amino acids: CASSLAPRGYEQYF.

Details on this clone: This may arise from a read error, as a much more abundant clone is one base away. The rearrangement links TRBV6-5 to TRBJ2-7; 9 bases are a match to TRBD2. The CDR3 contains 15 residues. The J segment lost 2 bases and the V segment lost 6 bases, leaving 8 bases of the junction unmatched. CDR1 is MNHEY, CDR2 SVGAGI, per germline. The CDR3 loop is CASRNTGTSPYEQYF. The DNA of the CDR3 is TGTGCCAGCAGGAACACAGGGACTAGCCCCTACGAGCAGTACTTC.

With respect to this clone: The sample contains more than one DNA sequence encoding this CDR3. The V gene is TRBV30, the J gene TRBJ1-5; the match to TRBD1 covers 7 bases. The germline gives CDR1 GTSNPN, CDR2 SVGIG (reference sequence). This CDR3 is built from 14 residues. The V and J ends lost 0 bases and 2 bases, in that order; junction bases with no gene match: 1. The CDR3 sequence: CAWSVGQGNQPQHF. As DNA, the CDR3 is TGTGCCTGGAGTGTAGGACAGGGCAATCAGCCCCAGCATTTT.

This clone occurred once. A much larger clone lies a single base off, so this may be a read error. V gene TRBV25-1 combines with J gene TRBJ2-7, with no clear D. From germline, CDR1 is MGHDK and CDR2 SYGVNS. The V gene lost 4 bases and the J gene lost 2 bases, with 3 bases spanning the gap. This CDR3 is 11 amino acids long. The DNA of the CDR3 is TGTGCCAGCAGTGCGACCTACGAGCAGTACTTC. Its translation is CASSATYEQYF.

As concerns this clone: It may be a read error: a sequence one base away is much more abundant. The gene calls are TRBV30 and TRBJ2-7; TRBD2 matches 8 bases. The CDR3 runs 15 residues. The germline gives CDR1 GTSNPN, CDR2 SVGIG (reference sequence). Trimming removed 3 bases from V and 2 bases from J; junction bases left unmatched: 9. The CDR3 loop reads CAWSLGLAGAYEQYF. CDR3 bases: TGTGCCTGGAGCCTCGGACTAGCCGGGGCCTACGAGCAGTACTTC.

The J gene is TRBJ2-2, the V gene TRBV5-1; the D is unclear. The V and J ends lost 3 bases and 3 bases respectively, with 3 bases between them. The CDR3 spans 12 residues. The germline V gene encodes CDR1 SGHRS and CDR2 YFSETQ. In nucleotides, the CDR3 is TGCGCCAGCAGCTACGACACCGGGGAGCTGTTTTTT. Residues: CASSYDTGELFF.

This rearrangement joins TRBV21-1 to TRBJ2-7. TRBV21-1 is a listed pseudogene. CDR3 size: 11 residues. The CDR3 sequence is CASEGAREQYF. CDR3 in DNA: TGTGCCAGCGAAGGTGCTCGGGAGCAGTACTTC.

V and J are TRBV28 and TRBJ2-5; a weak D match, TRBD1 (6 bases). V lost 3 bases to trimming and J lost 2 bases, with 16 bases between them. The CDR3 contains 16 residues. CDR1 is MDHEN and CDR2 is SYDVKM in the germline V gene. In DNA, the CDR3 is TGTGCCAGCAGTTTCTCCGGGACAACGGGACAAGAGACCCAGTACTTC. This sequence encodes CASSFSGTTGQETQYF.

The chain recombines TRBV6-1 with TRBJ1-5; TRBD1 matches 11 bases. V was pared by 5 bases and J by 5 bases, with 2 bases of the junction left unmatched. This CDR3 spans 14 amino acids. Germline-derived CDR1 and CDR2 are MNHNS and SASEGT. CDR3 in DNA: TGTGCCAGCAGTAGGGGACAGGGGGATCAGCCCCAGCATTTT. This translates into CASSRGQGDQPQHF.

The chain links TRBV11-2 to TRBJ2-4; 8 nucleotides agree with TRBD1. This CDR3 has 15 amino acids. Germline-derived CDR1 and CDR2 are SGHAT and FQNNGV. Losses at the gene ends were 5 bases for V and 6 bases for J; bases not matched to a gene: 9. The DNA of the CDR3 is TGTGCCAGCAGCCCAACCGTGGACAGGGCAAACATTCAGTACTTC. Translated, it gives CASSPTVDRANIQYF.

The chain is built from TRBV6-5 and TRBJ1-2; the match to TRBD1 covers 8 bases. With V trimmed by 6 bases and J by 3 bases, 9 bases remained unmatched. Germline V lookup: CDR1 MNHEY, CDR2 SVGAGI. This CDR3 comprises 15 residues. The CDR3 DNA reads TGTGCCAGCAGCACATCGTGGACAGGGCACTATGGCTACACCTTC. Its protein is CASSTSWTGHYGYTF.

About this clone: A read error is the likely source, as a far larger clone sits one nucleotide away. This sample includes further DNA sequences coding for the same CDR3. V and J are TRBV28 and TRBJ2-3, with D unresolved. There are 12 residues in the CDR3. The V end lost 4 bases, the J end lost 0 bases, and 2 bases lay between the germline ends. The germline V gene encodes CDR1 MDHEN and CDR2 SYDVKM. The CDR3 here is CASSYSTDTQYF. DNA of the CDR3: TGTGCCAGCAGTTATAGCACAGATACGCAGTATTTT.

In the case of this clone: The same CDR3 arises from other DNA sequences in this sample as well. This chain links TRBV9 with TRBJ2-6; D uncertain. This CDR3 is 15 amino acids long. The germline V gene has CDR1 SGDLS and CDR2 YYNGEE. The V and J ends lost 2 bases and 0 bases respectively, with 6 bases between them. Here the CDR3 reads CASSVTGSGANVLTF. Here the CDR3 DNA reads TGTGCCAGCAGCGTTACGGGCTCTGGGGCCAACGTCCTGACTTTC. Combining the CDR3 with reference TRBV9 and TRBJ2-6 gives the whole variable domain DSGVTQTPKHLITATGQRVTLRCSPRSGDLSVYWYQQSLDQGLQFLIQYYNGEERAKGNILERFSAQQFPDLHSELNLSSLELGDSALYFCASSVTGSGANVLTFGAGSRLTVL.

Comments on this clone: At the DNA level, this CDR3 is encoded by other sequences in the same sample as well. This rearrangement joins TRBV19 to TRBJ2-7; D remains unclear. Germline V gene sequence: CDR1 LNHDA, CDR2 SQIVND (reference sequence). Trimming took off 1 base at V and 6 bases at J, with 10 bases between the two ends. This CDR3 is 13 amino acids long. CDR3 bases: TGTGCCAGTAGTATAGGTAAAGCAGGCGAGCAGTACTTC. Its protein product is CASSIGKAGEQYF.

To note about this clone: A read error may produce the germline difference seen at one junction end. The sample holds other DNA sequences that translate to the same CDR3. DNA of the CDR3: TGCGCCAGCAGCTTGTACGGGACTAGCGAAGAGACTCAGTACTTC. Protein sequence: CASSLYGTSEETQYF. This chain links TRBV5-1 with TRBJ2-5; TRBD2 aligns across 10 bases. The CDR3 runs to 15 residues. CDR1 SGHRS and CDR2 YFSETQ come from the germline V gene.